A single sample gave rise to the 20 T cell receptor beta chains below, sequenced in a study of blood T cell repertoires in COVID-19. Clones were read by immunoSEQ multiplex PCR, and TCRdb kept only the in-frame ones, dropping some. The repertoire holds about 40,000 clones, with about 85% as singletons. The sample was peripheral blood. Receptors were obtained from a human donor in a cohort sampled during active COVID-19.

The chain uses TRBV5-1 and TRBJ1-3; 9 bases are a match to TRBD1. From germline, CDR1 is SGHRS and CDR2 YFSETQ. This CDR3 has 17 amino acids. J was trimmed by 1 base and V by 4 bases; bases with no gene match: 9. CDR3 DNA sequence: TGCGCCAGCAGCCCGGGACAGGGAGGGAGGTCTGGAAACACCATATATTTT. Translating it yields CASSPGQGGRSGNTIYF.

The genes are TRBV11-2 and TRBJ2-3; TRBD1 is a possible D gene (5 bases). This CDR3 has 12 amino acids. Germline V gene sequence: CDR1 SGHAT, CDR2 FQNNGV. V was pared by 4 bases and J by 6 bases, with 8 bases between. The CDR3, as DNA: TGTGCCAGCAGCTCCCCAGGGGATACGCAGTATTTT. It translates to CASSSPGDTQYF. The full variable domain, rest sourced from reference TRBV11-2 and TRBJ2-3, is EAGVAQSPRYKIIEKRQSVAFWCNPISGHATLYWYQQILGQGPKLLIQFQNNGVVDDSQLPKDRFSAERLKGVDSTLKIQPAKLEDSAVYLCASSSPGDTQYFGPGTRLTVL.

The J gene is TRBJ1-2, the V gene TRBV10-3, with D uncertain. The V gene lost 10 bases and the J gene lost 8 bases, with 11 bases spanning the gap. This CDR3 comprises 10 residues. From germline, CDR1 is ENHRY and CDR2 SYGVKD. The CDR3 DNA sequence: TGTGCCACCCCTCTCCTAGGCTACACCTTC. This translates into CATPLLGYTF.

The chain links TRBV25-1 to TRBJ2-5; TRBD2 agrees at 13 bases. Germline values: CDR1 MGHDK, CDR2 SYGVNS. The CDR3 has 17 amino acids. V lost 5 bases, J lost 4 bases, and 10 bases stayed unmatched. This CDR3 is CASSRVPGLAGLETQYF. The CDR3 DNA reads TGTGCCAGCAGTCGAGTTCCGGGACTAGCGGGGTTAGAGACCCAGTACTTC.

V and J are TRBV5-1 and TRBJ1-3; no definite D call. Germline V gene lookup returns CDR1 SGHRS and CDR2 YFSETQ. V shed 1 base and J shed 0 bases, with 5 bases lying between them. The CDR3 is 14 residues long. CDR3 region: CASSLTNSGNTIYF. The CDR3 bases are TGCGCCAGCAGCTTGACTAACTCTGGAAACACCATATATTTT.

The gene calls are TRBV23-1 and TRBJ1-5; D gene unclear. TRBV23-1 is identified as an open reading frame with a role that is uncertain. The CDR3 is 20 amino acids. Trimming took 1 base from V and 0 from J, leaving 22 bases between them. As DNA, the CDR3 is TGCGCCAGCAGTCAATGGCCCCTCACAGACAACACTTATAGCAATCAGCCCCAGCATTTT. It yields the protein CASSQWPLTDNTYSNQPQHF.

The chain recombines TRBV7-9 with TRBJ1-5, with D maybe TRBD1 (6 bases). The V gene lost 4 bases and the J gene lost 6 bases, with 19 bases spanning the gap. The germline V gene has CDR1 SEHNR and CDR2 FQNEAQ (reference sequence). The length of the CDR3 is 16 residues. The CDR3 reads CASSWGLGALGQPQHF. In DNA, the CDR3 is TGTGCCAGCAGCTGGGGTCTGGGGGCGCTTGGTCAGCCCCAGCATTTT.

V is TRBV7-3 and J is TRBJ2-3; 13 bases fit TRBD2. Germline-derived CDR1 and CDR2 are SGHTA and FQGTGA. J gave up 6 bases and V 8 bases, and 2 bases lay outside the gene matches. The CDR3 loop spans 13 amino acids. The CDR3 spells CASGGLAGDTQYF. The CDR3 region has the DNA TGTGCCAGCGGGGGACTAGCGGGGGATACGCAGTATTTT.

The CDR3 coding sequence is TGTGCCAGCAGTGACCAGGGGAAGTCTGGCTACACCTTC. Protein sequence: CASSDQGKSGYTF. The chain recombines TRBV6-4 with TRBJ1-2, with a possible D match to TRBD1 (6 bases). The CDR3 is 13 residues long. Germline CDR1 is MRHNA and CDR2 is SNTAGT. V lost 2 bases and J lost 7, with 11 bases in between.

This clone has only a few counts. The J gene is TRBJ2-4, the V gene TRBV5-1; 7 nucleotides align to TRBD2. The germline V gene has CDR1 SGHRS and CDR2 YFSETQ. V lost 4 bases, J lost 7 bases, and 5 bases stayed unmatched. This CDR3 has 13 residues. This chain's CDR3 is CASSVPGGNIQYF. In DNA, the CDR3 is TGCGCCAGCAGCGTACCGGGGGGTAACATTCAGTACTTC.

This chain joins TRBV6-5 and TRBJ2-7; maybe TRBD2 (5 bases). The CDR3 extends over 12 amino acids. Between the trimmed V and J ends, which lost 6 bases and 5 bases, there was a span of 11 bases. CDR1 MNHEY and CDR2 SVGAGI come from the germline V gene. In DNA, the CDR3 is TGTGCCAGCAGGGACTCCTTGGACGAGCAGTACTTC. This encodes CASRDSLDEQYF.

This chain connects TRBV5-1 to TRBJ2-7, with 12 positions matching TRBD1. With 4 bases clipped from V and 5 bases from J, the junction kept 1 base outside the gene matches. The CDR3 length is 13 residues. Germline CDR1 SGHRS, CDR2 YFSETQ. CDR3: CASSGTGGHEQYF. The CDR3 bases are TGCGCCAGCAGCGGGACAGGGGGCCACGAGCAGTACTTC.

The sample holds one count of this clone. The V and J genes are TRBV7-2 and TRBJ2-2; 8 bases fit TRBD1. This CDR3 has 15 residues. V lost 3 bases to trimming and J lost 4 bases; unmatched junction nucleotides: 4. Per germline, CDR1 SGHTA and CDR2 FQGNSA. The CDR3 DNA reads as TGTGCCAGCAGCTTCAGGGGGCAGGCCACCGGGGAGCTGTTTTTT. Protein: CASSFRGQATGELFF.

This sequence joins TRBV3-1 (or the pseudogene TRBV3-2) and TRBJ1-3, with D possibly TRBD1 on 6 matching bases. This CDR3 comprises 15 residues. The ends were cut back, 4 bases at V and 3 bases at J, with 13 bases in the middle. From germline, CDR1 is LGHDT and CDR2 YNNKEL (reference sequence). For the CDR3, the DNA is TGTGCCAGCAGCCCACCCAGGGGCCATGGAAACACCATATATTTT. It encodes CASSPPRGHGNTIYF.

The V gene is TRBV9, the J gene TRBJ2-5, with 9 bases fitting TRBD1. V dropped 1 base and J dropped 3; count of bases not matched to a gene: 4. The CDR3 has 15 amino acids. The germline V gene has CDR1 SGDLS and CDR2 YYNGEE. This chain's CDR3 is CASSVTGTGKETQYF. CDR3 nucleotides: TGTGCCAGCAGCGTAACCGGGACAGGGAAAGAGACCCAGTACTTC.

The V call is TRBV20-1, the J call TRBJ1-1; possibly TRBD1 for D (5 bases). The CDR3 is made up of 11 amino acids. The V gene lost 6 bases and the J gene lost 6 bases, with 11 bases spanning the gap. Germline V gene sequence: CDR1 DFQATT, CDR2 SNEGSKA (reference sequence). CDR3 sequence: CSAPRVSEAFF. The DNA for the CDR3 is TGCAGTGCCCCCAGGGTCTCTGAAGCTTTCTTT.

V usage is TRBV19 and J usage is TRBJ2-1; 7 nucleotides agree with TRBD2. Germline assignment: CDR1 LNHDA and CDR2 SQIVND (reference sequence). Unmatched junction bases numbered 11, after V lost 6 bases and J lost 6 bases. The CDR3 spans 15 residues. DNA for the CDR3: TGTGCCAGTAGGCCGCAAGCGGGAAGACCCAATGAGCAGTTCTTC. Translation: CASRPQAGRPNEQFF.

The V call is TRBV5-4, the J call TRBJ1-2, with 9 bases identical to TRBD1. Trimming cost V 3 bases and J 7 bases; bases outside gene matches: 7. Germline V gene sequence: CDR1 SGHNT, CDR2 YYREEE (reference sequence). CDR3 length: 14 amino acids. DNA of the CDR3: TGTGCCAGCAGCTCGGGACAGGGCAGGGGTGGCTACACCTTC. Residues: CASSSGQGRGGYTF.

J is TRBJ2-5 and V is TRBV7-8, with 7 bases aligning to TRBD2. Looked up from germline, CDR1 is SGHVS and CDR2 is FQNEAQ. This CDR3 is built from 18 residues. With 1 base clipped from V and 1 base from J, the junction kept 12 bases outside the gene matches. Here the CDR3 reads CASSLGGGGAGRQETQYF. For the CDR3, the DNA is TGTGCCAGCAGCTTAGGGGGGGGAGGAGCGGGTCGCCAAGAGACCCAGTACTTC.

The chain links TRBV5-4 to TRBJ1-2; 10 bases fit TRBD1. Germline loops: CDR1 SGHNT, CDR2 YYREEE (reference sequence). The V gene end was trimmed by 0 bases and the J gene end by 6 bases; junction bases not matched to a gene: 5. CDR3 length equals 15 residues. The chain's CDR3 is CASSLGDRGLDGYTF. The CDR3 DNA follows: TGTGCCAGCAGCTTGGGGGACAGGGGTTTGGATGGCTACACCTTC.